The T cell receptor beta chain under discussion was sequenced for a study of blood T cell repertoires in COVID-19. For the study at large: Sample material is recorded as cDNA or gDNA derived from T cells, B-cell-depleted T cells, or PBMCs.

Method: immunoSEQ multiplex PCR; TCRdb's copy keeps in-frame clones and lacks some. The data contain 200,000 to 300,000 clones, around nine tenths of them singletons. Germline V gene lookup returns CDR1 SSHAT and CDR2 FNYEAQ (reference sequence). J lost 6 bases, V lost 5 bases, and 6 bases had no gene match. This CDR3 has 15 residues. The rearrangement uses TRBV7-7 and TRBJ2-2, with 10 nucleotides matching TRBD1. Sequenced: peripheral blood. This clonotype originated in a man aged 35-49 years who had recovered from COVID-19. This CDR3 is CASSPGTGAPGELFF. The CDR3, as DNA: TGTGCCAGCAGCCCCGGGACAGGGGCCCCCGGGGAGCTGTTTTTT.